The clone carrying this TCR beta chain was seen a few times. The antigen is not known. The ends were cut back, 0 bases at V and 8 bases at J, with 8 bases in the middle. Germline CDR1 is LGHNA and CDR2 is YNFKEQ. CDR3 length: 13 amino acids. Libraries of TCR beta came from iRepertoire HTBI primers plus Arm-PCR of CDR3 regions. TCRdb used MiXCR to reprocess the multiplex PCR reads, holding one entry per CDR3 protein. The table includes 530,000 or so distinct CDR3 sequences, around 15% detected once. Time point denoted: newly diagnosed GD, antithyroid drugs for less than 3 months. TCR sequences were obtained from RNA taken from PBMCs. Graves' disease diagnoses followed American Thyroid Association guidelines. The sample belongs to a study of regulatory T cells in long-lasting Graves disease. Whole-study findings and limits: Among samples with persistent disease, TRBV28, TRBJ1-2 and TRBJ2-5 were favored.

The same data also contributed to another study, on T cells in Graves' hyperthyroidism and ophthalmopathy. That work adds: Exclusion criteria comprised uncontrolled infection, other autoimmune disease, pregnancy or lactation. HTBI primers were used for first-round RT-PCR of the TCR CDR3.

This chain joins TRBV4-2 and TRBJ2-1, with D uncertain. The receptor was isolated from a man aged 18-30 years with Graves disease. The material was peripheral blood mononuclear cells (PBMCs), obtained at new diagnosis, from a patient treated with antithyroid drugs. CDR3 sequence: CASSQEQPYEQFF. CDR3 DNA sequence: TGTGCCAGCAGCCAAGAACAGCCGTATGAGCAGTTCTTC.